The next 10 T cell receptor beta chains were all read from a single sample in a study of cytotoxic CD8 clonotypes in ibrutinib-treated CLL. The assay was immunoSEQ multiplex PCR, and TCRdb's table has in-frame clones only and misses some. This table has some 170,000 clones, about 88% appearing once. The sequenced sample was PBMCs, obtained at disease progression, from a patient treated with ibrutinib. The source is a human donor with chronic lymphocytic leukemia.

This clone was seen more than once but under ten times. Other DNA sequences in this specimen translate into the identical CDR3. This chain links TRBV7-2 with TRBJ1-1; no clear D gene. The germline V gene encodes CDR1 SGHTA and CDR2 FQGNSA. This CDR3 is 13 amino acids long. Between the trimmed V and J ends, which lost 2 bases and 1 base, there was a span of 5 bases. This CDR3 is CASSLWGNTEAFF. The DNA for the CDR3 is TGTGCCAGCAGCTTATGGGGGAACACTGAAGCTTTCTTT.

In this sample, this clone turned up a few times. The chain is built from TRBV4-2 and TRBJ2-1; the D call may be TRBD1 or TRBD2 (5 bases each). V gave up 2 bases and J gave up 6 bases, with 8 bases separating them. CDR1 and CDR2 (germline): LGHNA, YNFKEQ. The CDR3 runs to 13 residues. As DNA, the CDR3 is TGTGCCAGCAGCCAATGGGGGATCAATGAGCAGTTCTTC. The encoded protein is CASSQWGINEQFF.

The chain combines TRBV13 with TRBJ2-5; the match to TRBD1 covers 7 bases. The CDR3 has 16 residues. The V gene end was trimmed by 5 bases and the J gene end by 4 bases; junction bases not matched to a gene: 13. Germline assignment: CDR1 PRHDT and CDR2 FYEKMQ (reference sequence). DNA for the CDR3: TGTGCCAGCAGCCGATCAGGGGGAAGGTCCGCAGAGACCCAGTACTTC. This codes for CASSRSGGRSAETQYF. Supplemented by reference TRBV13 and TRBJ2-5, the full variable domain reads AAGVIQSPRHLIKEKRETATLKCYPIPRHDTVYWYQQGPGQDPQFLISFYEKMQSDKGSIPDRFSAQQFSDYHSELNMSSLELGDSALYFCASSRSGGRSAETQYFGPGTRLLVL.

This clone has just a few counts. The V call is TRBV30, the J call TRBJ1-1, with 8 bases fitting TRBD1. Germline V CDR1 and CDR2: GTSNPN, SVGIG (reference sequence). Losses at the gene ends were 2 bases for V and 4 bases for J; bases not matched to a gene: 3. This CDR3 has 13 residues. The CDR3 DNA follows: TGTGCCTGGAGTACCACAGGGGGCACTGAAGCTTTCTTT. It yields the protein CAWSTTGGTEAFF.

The J gene is TRBJ2-7, the V gene TRBV11-1, with 9 bases fitting TRBD1. The CDR3 has 16 residues. In germline, CDR1 is SGHAT, CDR2 FQDESV (reference sequence). The J segment lost 3 bases and the V segment lost 5 bases, leaving 11 bases of the junction unmatched. The CDR3 protein is CASSLGQGSSSYEQYF. DNA for the CDR3: TGTGCCAGCAGCCTCGGACAGGGGAGTAGTAGCTACGAGCAGTACTTC.

The V call is TRBV5-1, the J call TRBJ1-3; D is undetermined. The CDR3 runs to 16 residues. Looked up from germline, CDR1 is SGHRS and CDR2 is YFSETQ. V lost 0 bases, J lost 0 bases, and 10 bases lay in between. CDR3 sequence (DNA): TGCGCCAGCAGCTTGGCGGCAGCTAACTCTGGAAACACCATATATTTT. It specifies CASSLAAANSGNTIYF.

V usage is TRBV30 and J usage is TRBJ2-5; tentative D call: TRBD2 (5 bases). The germline CDR1 and CDR2 sequences are GTSNPN and SVGIG (reference sequence). The V gene lost 0 bases and the J gene lost 4 bases, with 15 bases spanning the gap. The CDR3 is made up of 15 amino acids. CDR3 in DNA: TGTGCCTGGAGTGTACCGTGGGGTGGGAGAGAGACCCAGTACTTC. It specifies CAWSVPWGGRETQYF.

The V gene is TRBV5-1, the J gene TRBJ2-3, with a possible D match to TRBD2 (6 bases). CDR3 length: 17 residues. Trimming shortened V by 2 bases and J by 1 base, and 17 bases separated the two germline ends. The germline V gene encodes CDR1 SGHRS and CDR2 YFSETQ. The CDR3 coding sequence is TGCGCCAGCAGCTTTGACGGTAGCGGACAAGGCACAGATACGCAGTATTTT. Amino acids: CASSFDGSGQGTDTQYF.

With respect to this clone: The same CDR3 can be traced to other DNA sequences in this sample. The chain uses TRBV6-5 and TRBJ2-7; D possibly uses TRBD1 or TRBD2 (5 bases each). The CDR3 is 12 residues long. The germline CDR1 and CDR2 sequences are MNHEY and SVGAGI. V was shortened by 6 bases and J by 2 bases, with 8 bases between the two germline ends. The CDR3 sequence: CASSPGPYEQYF. The CDR3 nucleotides are TGTGCCAGCAGCCCGGGGCCCTACGAGCAGTACTTC.

V and J are TRBV19 and TRBJ2-3; TRBD2 matches at 7 bases. CDR3 length: 14 residues. The ends lost 5 bases at V and 4 bases at J; junction bases unmatched: 6. The germline V gene has CDR1 LNHDA and CDR2 SQIVND (reference sequence). The CDR3 DNA follows: TGTGCCAGTAGTTGGGGACTACCCCCAGATACGCAGTATTTT. It codes for CASSWGLPPDTQYF.